This passage covers 2 T cell receptor beta chains from one sample sequenced in a study of T cells after yellow fever vaccination (dated by TCRdb to 2018 to 2020). What the treatment or condition label conveys for this sample: live attenuated yellow fever vaccine strain. The library was built by means of 5' RACE. TCRdb shows the sequencer as Illumina HiSeq 2500. TCRdb applied fastp at Q25 and MiXCR to the public reads, then kept only in-frame beta chains. All rows with the same CDR3 protein become a single entry with the most common DNA and genes. This sample lists about 580,000 distinct CDR3 sequences; about a sixth were detected once. Together, the top ten hold around 16% of the sample. The sample in question was PBMCs, obtained less than 6 days after the first yellow fever vaccination. These receptors came from a young man who received the YFV17D yellow fever vaccine.

This clonotype was detected a few times. The CDR3 loop reads CASSPGGLGEKLFF. The CDR3 DNA follows: TGTGCCAGCAGCCCTGGGGGGCTAGGGGAAAAACTGTTTTTT. V and J are TRBV9 and TRBJ1-4; perhaps TRBD1 as D (6 bases). The CDR3 is 14 amino acids. V lost 4 bases and J 8 bases, leaving 15 bases between the germline ends. Looked up from germline, CDR1 is SGDLS and CDR2 is YYNGEE.

The rearrangement uses TRBV5-1 and TRBJ1-1, with TRBD1 identical over 7 bases. V was clipped by 7 bases and J by 5 bases; unmatched bases: 11. CDR1 is SGHRS and CDR2 is YFSETQ in the germline V gene. The CDR3 sequence is 14 residues long. The CDR3 DNA follows: TGCGCCAGCGCCACTGACAGGGTTCGTACTGAAGCTTTCTTT. This gives the protein CASATDRVRTEAFF. Together with reference TRBV5-1 and TRBJ1-1, the CDR3 gives the full variable domain: KAGVTQTPRYLIKTRGQQVTLSCSPISGHRSVSWYQQTPGQGLQFLFEYFSETQRNKGNFPGRFSGRQFSNSRSEMNVSTLELGDSALYLCASATDRVRTEAFFGQGTRLTVV.